This TCR beta chain was captured in a study of Ad26.COV2.S vaccination and SARS-CoV-2 variants. Notes on this clone: Its antigen remains unidentified.

The germline gives CDR1 SEHNR, CDR2 FQNEAQ (reference sequence). V was clipped by 11 bases and J by 2 bases, with 16 bases between them. The CDR3 is made up of 14 amino acids. Produced via immunoSEQ multiplex PCR; TCRdb's table is partial and in-frame only. Found here are approximately 97,000 clones, 60% to 85% of them singletons; the top ten hold 15% to 20%. Study-level points and caveats: Comparability of non-spike TCR breadth was observed across vaccine and placebo recipients. The placebo group had lower spike-specific TCR breadth than the vaccine recipients did. Spike-specific responses of CD8+ and CD4+ T cells were reported to display substantial breadth after vaccination. Possibly, TCR breadth and depth analyses underestimated total T cell responses.

The sample in question was peripheral blood, obtained after recovery from COVID-19. The J gene is TRBJ2-1, the V gene TRBV7-9, with a tentative D call TRBD2 (7 bases). This TCR derives from a human donor who had recovered from COVID-19. CDR3 in DNA: TGTGCCTCCAGGGGCGGGGGACCCTACAATGAGCAGTTCTTC. This translates into CASRGGGPYNEQFF.